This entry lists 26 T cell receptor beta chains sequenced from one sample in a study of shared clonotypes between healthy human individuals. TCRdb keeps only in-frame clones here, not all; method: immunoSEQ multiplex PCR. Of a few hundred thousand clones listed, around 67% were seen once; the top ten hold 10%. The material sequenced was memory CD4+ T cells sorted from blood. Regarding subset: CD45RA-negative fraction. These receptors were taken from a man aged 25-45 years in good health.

CDR3 residues: CASSQRGGETQYF. The CDR3 DNA reads as TGTGCCAGCAGCCAGAGAGGGGGGGAGACCCAGTACTTC. The J gene is TRBJ2-5, the V gene TRBV5-4; D is possibly TRBD1 or TRBD2 (6 bases each). The CDR3 runs to 13 residues. Between the trimmed V and J ends, which lost 4 bases and 5 bases, there was a span of 12 bases. Germline V gene lookup returns CDR1 SGHNT and CDR2 YYREEE (reference sequence).

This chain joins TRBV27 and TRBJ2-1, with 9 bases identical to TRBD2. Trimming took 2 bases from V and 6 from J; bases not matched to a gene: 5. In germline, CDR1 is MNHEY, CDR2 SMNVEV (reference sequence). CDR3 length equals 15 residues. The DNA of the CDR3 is TGTGCCAGCAGTTTAAATGGCGGGAGGGCCAATGAGCAGTTCTTC. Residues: CASSLNGGRANEQFF.

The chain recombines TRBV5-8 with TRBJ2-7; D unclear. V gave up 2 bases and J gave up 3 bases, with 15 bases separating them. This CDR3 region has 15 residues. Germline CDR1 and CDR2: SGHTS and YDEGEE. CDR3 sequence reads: CASSFGMGHGYEQYF. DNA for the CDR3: TGTGCCAGCAGCTTTGGTATGGGCCACGGCTACGAGCAGTACTTC.

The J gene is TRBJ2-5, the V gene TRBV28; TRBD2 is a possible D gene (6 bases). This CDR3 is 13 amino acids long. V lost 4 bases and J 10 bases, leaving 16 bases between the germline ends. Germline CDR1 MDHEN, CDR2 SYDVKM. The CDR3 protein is CASSSSQAEGQYF. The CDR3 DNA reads TGTGCCAGCAGTTCTTCCCAAGCGGAGGGCCAGTACTTC.

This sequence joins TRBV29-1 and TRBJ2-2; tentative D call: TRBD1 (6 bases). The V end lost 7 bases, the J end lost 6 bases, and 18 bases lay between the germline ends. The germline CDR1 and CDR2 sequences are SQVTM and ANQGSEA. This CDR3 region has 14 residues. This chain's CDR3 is CSAGGRARAGELFF. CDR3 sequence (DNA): TGCAGCGCTGGGGGCAGGGCGAGGGCCGGGGAGCTGTTTTTT.

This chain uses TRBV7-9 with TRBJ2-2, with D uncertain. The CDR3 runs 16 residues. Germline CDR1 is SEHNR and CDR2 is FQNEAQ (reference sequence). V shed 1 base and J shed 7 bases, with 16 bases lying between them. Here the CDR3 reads CASSLGPASVGGELFF. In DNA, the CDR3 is TGTGCCAGCAGCTTAGGGCCAGCGTCGGTAGGCGGGGAGCTGTTTTTT.

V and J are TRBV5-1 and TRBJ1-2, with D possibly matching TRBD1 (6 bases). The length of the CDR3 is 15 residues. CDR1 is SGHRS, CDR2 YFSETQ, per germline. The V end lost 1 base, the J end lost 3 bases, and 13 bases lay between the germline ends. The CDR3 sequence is CASSLMGDIDYGYTF. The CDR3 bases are TGCGCCAGCAGCTTGATGGGGGACATAGACTATGGCTACACCTTC. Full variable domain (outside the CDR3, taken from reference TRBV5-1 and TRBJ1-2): KAGVTQTPRYLIKTRGQQVTLSCSPISGHRSVSWYQQTPGQGLQFLFEYFSETQRNKGNFPGRFSGRQFSNSRSEMNVSTLELGDSALYLCASSLMGDIDYGYTFGSGTRLTVV.

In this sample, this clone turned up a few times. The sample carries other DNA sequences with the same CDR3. The CDR3 loop is CASSPSLTDTQYF. In DNA, the CDR3 is TGTGCCAGCTCACCATCCCTCACAGATACGCAGTATTTT. The chain carries TRBV18 and TRBJ2-3, with unresolved D. Germline CDR1 KGHSH, CDR2 LQKENI. The CDR3 is made up of 13 amino acids. V was shortened by 2 bases and J by 2 bases, with 5 bases between the two germline ends.

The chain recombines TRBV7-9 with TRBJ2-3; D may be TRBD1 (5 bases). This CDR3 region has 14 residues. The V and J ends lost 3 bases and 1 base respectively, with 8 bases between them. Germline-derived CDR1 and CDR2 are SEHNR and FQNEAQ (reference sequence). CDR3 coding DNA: TGTGCCAGCAGCTTGACGACAGGCACAGATACGCAGTATTTT. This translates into CASSLTTGTDTQYF.

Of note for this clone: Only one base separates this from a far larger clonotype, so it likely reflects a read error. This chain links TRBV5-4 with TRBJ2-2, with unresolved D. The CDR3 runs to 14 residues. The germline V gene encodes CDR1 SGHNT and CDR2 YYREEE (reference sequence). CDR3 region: CVSSSDGNSRELFF. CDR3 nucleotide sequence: TGTGTCAGCAGCTCGGACGGTAACTCCCGGGAGCTGTTTTTT.

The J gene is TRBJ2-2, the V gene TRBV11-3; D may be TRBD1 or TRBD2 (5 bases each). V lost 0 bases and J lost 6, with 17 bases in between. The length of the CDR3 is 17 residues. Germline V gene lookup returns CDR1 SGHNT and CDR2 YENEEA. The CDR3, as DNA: TGTGCCAGCAGCTTAGACGTTCTCGGGGCTCAGGCCGGGGAGCTGTTTTTT. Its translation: CASSLDVLGAQAGELFF.

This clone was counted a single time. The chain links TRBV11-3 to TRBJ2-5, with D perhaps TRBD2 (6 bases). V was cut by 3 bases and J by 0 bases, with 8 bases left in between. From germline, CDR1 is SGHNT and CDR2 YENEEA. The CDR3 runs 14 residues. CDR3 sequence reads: CASSLGGDQETQYF. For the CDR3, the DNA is TGTGCCAGCAGCTTGGGGGGAGACCAAGAGACCCAGTACTTC.

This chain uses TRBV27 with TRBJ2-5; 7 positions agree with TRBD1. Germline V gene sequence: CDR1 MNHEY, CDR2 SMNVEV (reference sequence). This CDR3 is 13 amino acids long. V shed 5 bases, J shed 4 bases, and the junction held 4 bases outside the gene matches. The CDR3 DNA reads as TGTGCCAGCAGTGGGGGACAGTTAGAGACCCAGTACTTC. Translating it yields CASSGGQLETQYF.

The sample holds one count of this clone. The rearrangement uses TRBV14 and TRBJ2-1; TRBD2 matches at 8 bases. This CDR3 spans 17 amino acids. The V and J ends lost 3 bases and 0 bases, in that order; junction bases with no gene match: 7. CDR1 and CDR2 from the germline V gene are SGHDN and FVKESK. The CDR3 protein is CASSHRAGELSYNEQFF. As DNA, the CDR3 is TGTGCCAGCAGCCATAGAGCGGGAGAACTCTCCTACAATGAGCAGTTCTTC.

CDR3 region: CASSPNPDSYPDTQYF. CDR3 nucleotide sequence: TGCGCCAGCAGCCCCAACCCAGACAGTTACCCAGATACGCAGTATTTT. The J gene is TRBJ2-3, the V gene TRBV5-1; D might be TRBD1 (5 bases). The V gene's germline CDR1 is SGHRS and CDR2 YFSETQ. Trimming stripped 4 bases from V and 4 bases from J, with 19 bases between. This CDR3 region has 16 residues.

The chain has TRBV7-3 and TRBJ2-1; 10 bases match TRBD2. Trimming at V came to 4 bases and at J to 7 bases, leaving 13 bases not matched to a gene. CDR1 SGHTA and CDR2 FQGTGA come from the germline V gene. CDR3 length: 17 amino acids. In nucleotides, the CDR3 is TGTGCCAGCAGCTCCCCTCGGCTAGCGGGAGAAGCTAATGAGCAGTTCTTC. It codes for CASSSPRLAGEANEQFF. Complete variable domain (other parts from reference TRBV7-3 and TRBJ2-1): GAGVSQTPSNKVTEKGKYVELRCDPISGHTALYWYRQSLGQGPEFLIYFQGTGAADDSGLPNDRFFAVRPEGSVSTLKIQRTERGDSAVYLCASSSPRLAGEANEQFFGPGTRLTVL.

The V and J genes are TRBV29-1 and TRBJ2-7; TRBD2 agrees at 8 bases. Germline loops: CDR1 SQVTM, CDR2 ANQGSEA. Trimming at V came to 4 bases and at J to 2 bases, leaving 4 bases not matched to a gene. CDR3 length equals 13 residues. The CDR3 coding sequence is TGCAGCGTTGGTGGACTAGCAGCCTACGAGCAGTACTTC. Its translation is CSVGGLAAYEQYF.

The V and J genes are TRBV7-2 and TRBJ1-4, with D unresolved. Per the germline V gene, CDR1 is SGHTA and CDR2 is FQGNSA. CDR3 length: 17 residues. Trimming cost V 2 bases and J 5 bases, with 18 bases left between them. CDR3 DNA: TGTGCCAGCAGCTTAAATGGCAAGGTCCAGGCGAATGAAAAACTGTTTTTT. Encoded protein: CASSLNGKVQANEKLFF.

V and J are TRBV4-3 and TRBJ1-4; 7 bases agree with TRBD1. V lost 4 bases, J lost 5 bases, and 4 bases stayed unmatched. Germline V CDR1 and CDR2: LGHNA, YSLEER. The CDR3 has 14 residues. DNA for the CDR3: TGCGCCAGCAGCCCAGGGGGAATCAATGAAAAACTGTTTTTT. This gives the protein CASSPGGINEKLFF.

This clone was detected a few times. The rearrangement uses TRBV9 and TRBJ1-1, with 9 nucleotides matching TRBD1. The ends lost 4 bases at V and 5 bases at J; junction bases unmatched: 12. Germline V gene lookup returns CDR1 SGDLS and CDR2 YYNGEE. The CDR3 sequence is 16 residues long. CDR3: CASSPPGDREGTEAFF. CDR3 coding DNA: TGTGCCAGCAGCCCCCCCGGGGACAGGGAGGGTACTGAAGCTTTCTTT.

CDR3 DNA: TGTGCCAGCAGGACGGGGAGCACAGATACGCAGTATTTT. It specifies CASRTGSTDTQYF. The rearrangement links TRBV6-5 to TRBJ2-3; possible D gene TRBD2, 5 bases. The germline V gene encodes CDR1 MNHEY and CDR2 SVGAGI. Trimming took off 6 bases at V and 0 bases at J, with 7 bases between the two ends. The length of the CDR3 is 13 residues.

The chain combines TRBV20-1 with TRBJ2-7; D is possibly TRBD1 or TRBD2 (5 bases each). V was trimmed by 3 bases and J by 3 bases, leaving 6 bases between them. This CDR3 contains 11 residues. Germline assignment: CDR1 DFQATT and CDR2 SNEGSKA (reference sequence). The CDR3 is CSASGGYEQYF. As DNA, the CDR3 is TGCAGTGCTAGTGGGGGCTACGAGCAGTACTTC.

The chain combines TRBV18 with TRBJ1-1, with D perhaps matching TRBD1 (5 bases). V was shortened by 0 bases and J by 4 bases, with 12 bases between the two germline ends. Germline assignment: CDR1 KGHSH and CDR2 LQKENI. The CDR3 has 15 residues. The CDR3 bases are TGTGCCAGCTCACCACCGAAGACGGGGGGCACTGAAGCTTTCTTT. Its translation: CASSPPKTGGTEAFF.

The CDR3 nucleotides read TGTGCCAGTAGATCACTAAGAGGGGGAGACTATGAAAAACTGTTTTTT. Encoded protein: CASRSLRGGDYEKLFF. This rearrangement joins TRBV19 to TRBJ1-4; possible D gene TRBD1, 6 bases. This CDR3 has 16 amino acids. Germline CDR1 and CDR2: LNHDA and SQIVND (reference sequence). Trimming took 6 bases from V and 6 from J, leaving 20 bases between them.

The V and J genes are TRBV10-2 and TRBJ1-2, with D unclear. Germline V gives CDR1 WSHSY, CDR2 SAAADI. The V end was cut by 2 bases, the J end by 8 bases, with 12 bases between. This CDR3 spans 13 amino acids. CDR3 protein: CASSERGLAGYTF. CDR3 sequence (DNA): TGCGCCAGCAGTGAGCGCGGCCTGGCAGGCTACACCTTC.

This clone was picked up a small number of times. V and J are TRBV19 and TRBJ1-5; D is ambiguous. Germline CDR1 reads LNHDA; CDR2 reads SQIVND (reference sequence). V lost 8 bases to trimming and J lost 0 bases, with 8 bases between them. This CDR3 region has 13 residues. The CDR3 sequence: CASRTHSNQPQHF. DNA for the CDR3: TGTGCCAGTCGCACCCATAGCAATCAGCCCCAGCATTTT.